The rows below give T cell receptor beta chains drawn from one sample of a study of spatial heterogeneity in lung cancer. TCRdb independently ran MiXCR on the 5' RACE reads; one entry per CDR3 protein. The sample has 15,000 to 20,000 distinct CDR3 sequences, 19% seen once. Material: PBMCs, obtained at follow-up. These TCRs come from a male donor with early-stage non-small cell lung cancer. Each CDR3 is given with its conserved first and last residue. Each record gives: J gene, clone size, V gene, D gene, CDR3 DNA, CDR3 protein. A D gene is named only where the DNA matches it firmly. Rows give clone size only sometimes, using once, few, many, or a class for an expanded clone.

TRBJ1-2,medium-sized,TRBV11-2,-,TGTGCCAGCAGCTTAGACCCAGGGTTGAGTGGCTACACCTTC,CASSLDPGLSGYTF
TRBJ2-7,medium-sized,TRBV4-2,-,TGTGCCAGCAGCCAAGCGGGGTACGGGGGTACCTACGAGCAGTACTTC,CASSQAGYGGTYEQYF
TRBJ2-7,many,TRBV4-1,-,TGCGCCAGCAGCCAAGCGGACAGCGGGCCCTACGAGCAGTACTTC,CASSQADSGPYEQYF
TRBJ2-3,many,TRBV28,-,TGTGCCAGCAGTTGGAGCTTAACCGGCACAGATACGCAGTATTTT,CASSWSLTGTDTQYF
TRBJ1-3,few,TRBV20-1,-,TGCAGTATAGGGGCCCAGTCTACTCGAAACACCATATATTTT,CSIGAQSTRNTIYF
TRBJ2-3,few,TRBV7-3,TRBD1,TGTGCCAGCAGCAGGGGACAGTCAGATACGCAGTATTTT,CASSRGQSDTQYF
TRBJ2-3,-,TRBV7-2,TRBD2,TGTGTCAGCAGCATCGAAGCGGGGGGGCGAGATACGCAGTATTTT,CVSSIEAGGRDTQYF
TRBJ2-5,medium-sized,TRBV20-1,TRBD1,TGCAGTGCTAGATGGACAGGGGGTGCGGAGACCCAGTACTTC,CSARWTGGAETQYF
TRBJ2-7,few,TRBV20-1,TRBD2,TGCAGTGGACTAGCGGTTGGGGAGCAGTACTTC,CSGLAVGEQYF
TRBJ2-6,few,TRBV19,-,TGTGCCAGTAGTCCTGGTTACCGGCGAAAGCTCTCTGGGGCCAACGTCCTGACTTTC,CASSPGYRRKLSGANVLTF
TRBJ1-1,many,TRBV19,TRBD1,TGTGCCAGTACCCGACAGGGGCACTCGGCTTTCTTT,CASTRQGHSAFF
TRBJ2-1,-,TRBV4-3,-,TGCGCCAGCAGCCAAGGACTAGATAGTTGGAATGAGCAGTTCTTC,CASSQGLDSWNEQFF
TRBJ2-5,few,TRBV20-1,-,TGCAGTGCTAGATACAGGGTTCGAGAGACCCAGTACTTC,CSARYRVRETQYF
TRBJ1-2,-,TRBV7-9,-,TGTGCCAGCAGCTTAGGTGTTGGTCAGGGGATCTATGGCTACACCTTC,CASSLGVGQGIYGYTF
TRBJ2-7,-,TRBV4-2,TRBD2,TGTGCCAGCAGCCAAACTAGCGCCTACGAGCAGTACTTC,CASSQTSAYEQYF
TRBJ2-2,-,TRBV7-2,-,TGTGCCAGCAGCATCGACAGATTCGAGAACACCGGGGAGCTGTTTTTT,CASSIDRFENTGELFF
TRBJ2-2,many,TRBV6-5,TRBD1,TGTGCCAGCAAGGACAGGATGAACACCGGGGAGCTGTTTTTT,CASKDRMNTGELFF
TRBJ1-3,-,TRBV20-1,-,TGCAGTGCCCTGCCGGTACAGAGCTCTGGAAACACCATATATTTT,CSALPVQSSGNTIYF
TRBJ1-5,few,TRBV12-3/TRBV12-4,-,TGTGCCAGCAGCTCTCCAGGGGATCAGCCCCAGCATTTT,CASSSPGDQPQHF
TRBJ2-1,many,TRBV7-2,TRBD1,TGTGCCAGCAGCGATAACAGGGGCCCCTCCTACAATGAGCAGTTCTTC,CASSDNRGPSYNEQFF
TRBJ2-7,many,TRBV4-1,-,TGCGCCAGCAGCCAAGCGTCAGGGAGCTCCTACGAGCAGTACTTC,CASSQASGSSYEQYF
TRBJ1-1,-,TRBV21-1,-,TGTGCCAGCAGCAAAGCCGAGGAGACTGAAGCTTTCTTT,CASSKAEETEAFF
TRBJ2-7,-,TRBV5-6,TRBD1,TGTGCCAGCAGCTGGACAGGGAGTCCTCTCGAGCAGTACTTC,CASSWTGSPLEQYF
TRBJ2-5,few,TRBV20-1,TRBD2,TGCAGTGCTAGAGATCCTCGGACTAGCGAGGGGTCCAAAGAGACCCAGTACTTC,CSARDPRTSEGSKETQYF
TRBJ1-3,-,TRBV7-2,-,TGTGCCAGCAGCTTAGTGGCCTTTGGAAACACCATATATTTT,CASSLVAFGNTIYF
TRBJ2-5,few,TRBV5-6,-,TGTGCCAGCAGCCTCGTGCCGACAAAAGAGACCCAGTACTTC,CASSLVPTKETQYF
TRBJ1-3,many,TRBV6-1,-,TGTGCCAGCAGTGAAAGGGATTCGGGAAACACCATATATTTT,CASSERDSGNTIYF
TRBJ2-3,-,TRBV5-1,TRBD2,TGCGCCAGCAGCTTGGCCCCTCCGGACCTAGCGGGGGGAGTTTATACGCAGTATTTT,CASSLAPPDLAGGVYTQYF
TRBJ1-2,-,TRBV7-8,-,TGTGCCAGCAGCTTAGACCGGTCCCCTTTTGGCTACACCTTC,CASSLDRSPFGYTF
TRBJ2-1,many,TRBV6-2/TRBV6-3,TRBD2,TGTGCCAGCAGTTACTCGACCGATAGCGGGGATTTTGAGCAGTTCTTC,CASSYSTDSGDFEQFF
TRBJ2-5,-,TRBV29-1,TRBD2,TGCAGCGCTGGGTCTAGCGGGGCGGAGACCCAGTACTTC,CSAGSSGAETQYF
TRBJ2-1,-,TRBV7-8,TRBD1,TGTGCCTCACAGACAGGGTGGGATGAGCAGTTCTTC,CASQTGWDEQFF
TRBJ2-3,-,TRBV9,TRBD2,TGTGCCAGCAGTCTGCGGGGGAACACAGATACGCAGTATTTT,CASSLRGNTDTQYF
TRBJ2-3,-,TRBV4-3,TRBD2,TGCGCCAGCAGCCAAGATTCTAGCGGGGTGTATACGCAGTATTTT,CASSQDSSGVYTQYF
TRBJ1-1,many,TRBV29-1,-,TGCAGCGTTGTTCCGGCGAACACTGAAGCTTTCTTT,CSVVPANTEAFF
TRBJ2-1,many,TRBV4-2,TRBD2,TGTGCCAGCAGCCAAGCTACCGGGACTAGCGGGGGGGCTCATGAGCAGTTCTTC,CASSQATGTSGGAHEQFF
TRBJ1-6,many,TRBV30,-,TGTGCCTGGAGAGGGGTCTATAATTCACCCCTCCACTTT,CAWRGVYNSPLHF
TRBJ2-5,-,TRBV19,-,TGTGCCAGTAACCCCGGGGACCCCAGGGAGACCCAGTACTTC,CASNPGDPRETQYF
TRBJ1-1,medium-sized,TRBV20-1,TRBD1,TGCAGTGCTAGAGACAGGGGGCTTAGGGTGAACACTGAAGCTTTCTTT,CSARDRGLRVNTEAFF
TRBJ1-5,-,TRBV19,-,TGTGCCAGTAGTACTCAGGGGTTTAGCAATCAGCCCCAGCATTTT,CASSTQGFSNQPQHF
TRBJ2-7,many,TRBV4-2,TRBD2,TGTGCCAGCAGCCCCCCGGGGGGGGTCATGTACGAGCAGTACTTC,CASSPPGGVMYEQYF
TRBJ1-4,many,TRBV18,-,TGTGCCAGCTCTTCGGGCCCTCTGGGGTTTGATGAAAAACTGTTTTTT,CASSSGPLGFDEKLFF